The T cell receptor beta chain described here comes from a study of immune cell composition in non-small cell lung cancer. Turning to the study itself: Lung adenocarcinoma or squamous carcinoma made up most tumours.

Overall study findings and caveats: Clones >0.5% enriched in tumour were rarer in adenocarcinoma (about 35%) than squamous (around 75%). Top 10 clone scores and clonality were higher in squamous than adenocarcinoma. Shared sequences between tumour-reactive and dominant in vivo clones were not proven.

Regarding this clone: What it binds is not known.

Measured with immunoSEQ multiplex PCR; TCRdb has only the in-frame clones, and not every one. The sample holds about 3,100 clones, 60% to 85% seen once. There are 11 residues in the CDR3. V dropped 0 bases and J dropped 10 bases, with 7 bases sitting between them. The germline gives CDR1 GTSNPN, CDR2 SVGIG (reference sequence). The V and J genes are TRBV30 and TRBJ2-1, with D unclear. Sequences were obtained from lung tumor tissue. The source of this sequence is a human donor with non-small cell lung cancer. Written as DNA, the CDR3 is TGTGCCTGGAGTGTTACTTACGAGCAGTTCTTC. It is translated as CAWSVTYEQFF.